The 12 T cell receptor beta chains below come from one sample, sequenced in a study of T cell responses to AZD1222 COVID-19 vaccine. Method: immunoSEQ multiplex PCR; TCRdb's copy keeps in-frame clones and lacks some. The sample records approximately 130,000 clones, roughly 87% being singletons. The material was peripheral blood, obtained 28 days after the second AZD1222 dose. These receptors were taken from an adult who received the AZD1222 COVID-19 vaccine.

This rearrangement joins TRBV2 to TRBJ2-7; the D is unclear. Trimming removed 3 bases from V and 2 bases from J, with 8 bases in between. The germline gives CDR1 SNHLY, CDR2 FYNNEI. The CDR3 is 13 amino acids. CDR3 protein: CASSDPVTYEQYF. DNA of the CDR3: TGTGCCAGCAGTGACCCAGTTACCTACGAGCAGTACTTC. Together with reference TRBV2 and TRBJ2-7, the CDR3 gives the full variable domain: EPEVTQTPSHQVTQMGQEVILRCVPISNHLYFYWYRQILGQKVEFLVSFYNNEISEKSEIFDDQFSVERPDGSNFTLKIRSTKLEDSAMYFCASSDPVTYEQYFGPGTRLTVT.

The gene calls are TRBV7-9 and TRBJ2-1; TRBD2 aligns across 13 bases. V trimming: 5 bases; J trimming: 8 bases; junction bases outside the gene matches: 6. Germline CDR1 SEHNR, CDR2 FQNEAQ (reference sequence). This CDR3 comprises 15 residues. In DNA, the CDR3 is TGTGCCAGCAGCCCCGGGACTAGCGGGGAGGATGAGCAGTTCTTC. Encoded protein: CASSPGTSGEDEQFF.

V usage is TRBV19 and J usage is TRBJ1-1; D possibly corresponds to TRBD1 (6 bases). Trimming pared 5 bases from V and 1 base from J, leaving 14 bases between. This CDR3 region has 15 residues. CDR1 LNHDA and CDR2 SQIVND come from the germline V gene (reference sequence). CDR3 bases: TGTGCCAGTAGTCCCAAGGACAGAACGAACACTGAAGCTTTCTTT. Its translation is CASSPKDRTNTEAFF.

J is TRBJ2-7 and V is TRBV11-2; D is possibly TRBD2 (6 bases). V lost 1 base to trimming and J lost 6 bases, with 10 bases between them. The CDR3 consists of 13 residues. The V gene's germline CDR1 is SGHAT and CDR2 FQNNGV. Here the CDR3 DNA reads TGTGCCAGCAGCTTAGGAGTCGGGGGCGAGCAGTACTTC. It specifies CASSLGVGGEQYF.

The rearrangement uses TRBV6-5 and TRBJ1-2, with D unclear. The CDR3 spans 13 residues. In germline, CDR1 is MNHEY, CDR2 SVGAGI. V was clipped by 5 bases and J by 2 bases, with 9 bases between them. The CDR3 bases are TGTGCCAGCAGTAAGTGGGGAAACTATGGCTACACCTTC. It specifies CASSKWGNYGYTF.

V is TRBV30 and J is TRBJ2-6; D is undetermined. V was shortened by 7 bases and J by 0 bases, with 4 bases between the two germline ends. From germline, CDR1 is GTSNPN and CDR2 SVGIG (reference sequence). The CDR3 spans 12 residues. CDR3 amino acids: CASSSGANVLTF. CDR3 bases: TGTGCCTCGAGCTCTGGGGCCAACGTCCTGACTTTC.

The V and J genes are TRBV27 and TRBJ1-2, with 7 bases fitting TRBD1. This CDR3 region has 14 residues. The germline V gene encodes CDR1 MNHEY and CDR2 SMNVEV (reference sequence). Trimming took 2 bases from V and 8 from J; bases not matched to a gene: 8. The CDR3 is CASSLGTTGSGYTF. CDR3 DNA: TGTGCCAGCAGTTTAGGGACGACAGGGAGCGGCTACACCTTC.

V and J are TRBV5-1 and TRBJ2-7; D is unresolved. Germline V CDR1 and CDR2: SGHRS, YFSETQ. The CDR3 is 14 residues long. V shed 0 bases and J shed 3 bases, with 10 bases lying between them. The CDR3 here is CASSLGPSGYEQYF. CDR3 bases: TGCGCCAGCAGCTTGGGCCCCTCGGGCTACGAGCAGTACTTC.

This CDR3 is CSVEEEWTTGETQYF. CDR3 nucleotides: TGCAGCGTTGAAGAGGAATGGACGACGGGAGAGACCCAGTACTTC. The chain couples TRBV29-1 to TRBJ2-5; D gene ambiguous. With 0 bases removed from V and 4 bases from J, the gap between germline ends came to 15 bases. The CDR3 runs to 15 residues. From germline, CDR1 is SQVTM and CDR2 ANQGSEA.

The CDR3 region is CATSRDVAGVGYEQYF. As DNA, the CDR3 is TGTGCCACCAGCAGAGATGTAGCGGGAGTAGGGTACGAGCAGTACTTC. J is TRBJ2-7 and V is TRBV15; 9 nucleotides align to TRBD2. The V gene end was trimmed by 0 bases and the J gene end by 4 bases; junction bases not matched to a gene: 7. This CDR3 is built from 16 residues. Germline CDR1 reads LNHNV; CDR2 reads YYDKDF (reference sequence). Together with reference TRBV15 and TRBJ2-7, the CDR3 gives the full variable domain: DAMVIQNPRYQVTQFGKPVTLSCSQTLNHNVMYWYQQKSSQAPKLLFHYYDKDFNNEADTPDNFQSRRPNTSFCFLDIRSPGLGDTAMYLCATSRDVAGVGYEQYFGPGTRLTVT.

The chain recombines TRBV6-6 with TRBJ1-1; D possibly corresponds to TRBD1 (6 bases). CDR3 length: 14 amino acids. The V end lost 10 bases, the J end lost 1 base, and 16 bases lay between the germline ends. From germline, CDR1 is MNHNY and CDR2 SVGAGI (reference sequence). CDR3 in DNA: TGTGCCATCACAGGGTCGACTTCGAACACTGAAGCTTTCTTT. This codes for CAITGSTSNTEAFF.

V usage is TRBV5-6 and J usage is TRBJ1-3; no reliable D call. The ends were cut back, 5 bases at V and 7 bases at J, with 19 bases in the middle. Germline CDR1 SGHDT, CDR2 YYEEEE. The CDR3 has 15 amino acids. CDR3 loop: CASRPTPSPGNTIYF. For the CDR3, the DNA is TGTGCCAGCAGACCGACTCCCTCACCGGGCAACACCATATATTTT.